This T cell receptor (beta chain) derives from a study of CD8+ T cells in alopecia areata. In the study overall: Those patients who were treated received oral tofacitinib, which was given at 5 to 10 mg twice daily for moderate-to-severe alopecia areata. Dosing spanned 6 to 18 months on tofacitinib, then 6 months off drug.

Only a few counts were recorded for this clone. Its target is not known. Other DNA sequences in the same sample also yield this CDR3. The sequencing template was cDNA reverse transcribed from extracted RNA. The data were produced by immunoSEQ multiplex PCR, yet TCRdb's version contains in-frame clones alone and is incomplete. The table lists 180,000 or so clones, around 49% of them singletons, with over 9% in the top ten. Overall study findings and caveats: Clonality was higher in lesional than normal scalp, especially in alopecia totalis/universalis. Because of a solitary nonresponder, the connection of baseline CD8+ expansion to response stays uncertain.

Trimming removed 1 base at V and 2 bases at J, with 9 bases between. CDR1 and CDR2 (germline): GTSNPN, SVGIG (reference sequence). CDR3 length: 13 residues. Treatment noted: oral pan-JAK inhibitor, 5-10 mg twice daily. V and J are TRBV30 and TRBJ2-7; D is perhaps TRBD1 (6 bases). The clonotype was recovered from a human donor with alopecia areata. The material was CD8+ T cells sorted from blood, obtained at week 52, from a patient treated with tofacitinib. CDR3 sequence: CAWSDTGPYEQYF. CDR3 DNA: TGTGCCTGGAGTGACACAGGGCCCTACGAGCAGTACTTC.